The 29 T cell receptor beta chains given below trace back to one sample, sequenced in a study of blood T cell repertoires in COVID-19. Here immunoSEQ multiplex PCR was the method, and the copy in TCRdb shows in-frame clones only, minus some. The sample lists more than 85,000 clones; roughly 80% were seen once. Sequencing was done on a sample of peripheral blood. The receptors originated from a human donor in a cohort sampled during active or convalescent COVID-19.

This clone was detected a few times. The chain couples TRBV15 to TRBJ2-1; 11 bases fit TRBD2. The ends lost 1 base at V and 9 bases at J; junction bases unmatched: 11. The CDR3 covers 17 residues. Germline loops: CDR1 LNHNV, CDR2 YYDKDF (reference sequence). The CDR3 DNA sequence: TGTGCCACCAGCAGAGCCGGCCTAGCGGGAGGCCGTGTTGAGCAGTTCTTC. Its protein is CATSRAGLAGGRVEQFF.

The rearrangement links TRBV7-9 to TRBJ2-3, with 14 nucleotides matching TRBD2. This CDR3 region has 17 residues. V trimming: 4 bases; J trimming: 4 bases; junction bases outside the gene matches: 7. The germline CDR1 and CDR2 sequences are SEHNR and FQNEAQ (reference sequence). The CDR3 region has the DNA TGTGCCAGCAGCTCCTTGACTAGCGGGGGGGCCTCAGATACGCAGTATTTT. It specifies CASSSLTSGGASDTQYF.

The rearrangement links TRBV25-1 to TRBJ1-4; TRBD1 aligns across 7 bases. Looked up from germline, CDR1 is MGHDK and CDR2 is SYGVNS. Trimming took 0 bases from V and 7 from J; bases not matched to a gene: 5. The CDR3 sequence is 15 residues long. CDR3 in amino acids: CASSEYGRGVEKLFF. Written as DNA, the CDR3 is TGTGCCAGCAGTGAATACGGCAGGGGGGTTGAAAAACTGTTTTTT.

This clone was seen more than once but under ten times. V is TRBV4-1 and J is TRBJ2-5; D is perhaps TRBD2 (5 bases). CDR3 length equals 15 residues. CDR1 MGHRA and CDR2 YSYEKL come from the germline V gene. The V end lost 0 bases, the J end lost 5 bases, and 13 bases lay between the germline ends. The CDR3 protein is CASSQDWPGLETQYF. The CDR3 region has the DNA TGCGCCAGCAGCCAAGATTGGCCAGGACTCGAGACCCAGTACTTC.

The chain employs TRBV27 and TRBJ1-1; D call uncertain. Germline CDR1 MNHEY, CDR2 SMNVEV (reference sequence). Trimming stripped 3 bases from V and 1 base from J, with 9 bases between. The CDR3 length is 14 residues. CDR3 nucleotide sequence: TGTGCCAGCAGTTTTCGGGGTCAGAACACTGAAGCTTTCTTT. Its protein product is CASSFRGQNTEAFF.

This clone was seen a single time. This chain links TRBV7-9 with TRBJ1-1, with D unclear. Trimming removed 1 base from V and 1 base from J, with 7 bases in between. The germline gives CDR1 SEHNR, CDR2 FQNEAQ (reference sequence). This CDR3 is 14 amino acids long. CDR3 in amino acids: CASSLETPNTEAFF. CDR3 bases: TGTGCCAGCAGCTTAGAGACTCCGAACACTGAAGCTTTCTTT. Using reference TRBV7-9 and TRBJ1-1 for the parts outside the CDR3, the full variable domain is DTGVSQNPRHKITKRGQNVTFRCDPISEHNRLYWYRQTLGQGPEFLTYFQNEAQLEKSRLLSDRFSAERPKGSFSTLEIQRTEQGDSAMYLCASSLETPNTEAFFGQGTRLTVV.

The chain carries TRBV10-3 and TRBJ2-7; TRBD2 matches 12 bases. CDR3 size: 19 residues. In germline, CDR1 is ENHRY, CDR2 SYGVKD. V was clipped by 3 bases and J by 4 bases; unmatched bases: 16. The chain's CDR3 is CAISEQKTSGSIFVYEQYF. The CDR3 bases are TGTGCCATCAGTGAACAGAAGACTAGCGGGAGTATATTTGTTTACGAGCAGTACTTC.

In DNA, the CDR3 is TGTGCCAGCAGCCACAATCTAGCGGGAGCAGATACGCAGTATTTT. Translating gives CASSHNLAGADTQYF. The rearrangement joins TRBV7-2 to TRBJ2-3, with TRBD2 matching 10 bases. This CDR3 comprises 15 residues. Germline V gene lookup returns CDR1 SGHTA and CDR2 FQGNSA. Losses at the gene ends were 5 bases for V and 4 bases for J; bases not matched to a gene: 6.

J is TRBJ1-1 and V is TRBV7-3; D gene unclear. Germline loops: CDR1 SGHTA, CDR2 FQGTGA. Trimming took off 8 bases at V and 2 bases at J, with 12 bases between the two ends. The CDR3 is 13 amino acids. The CDR3 DNA follows: TGTGCCAGCGGGCGCAGAGAAAACACTGAAGCTTTCTTT. Translation gives CASGRRENTEAFF.

The V gene is TRBV10-3, the J gene TRBJ1-1; 7 bases align to TRBD1. Germline V lookup: CDR1 ENHRY, CDR2 SYGVKD. The CDR3 has 14 amino acids. V lost 8 bases and J lost 8; bases outside the gene matches: 14. The CDR3 DNA follows: TGTGCCATCCTCCAAGAGCTGACAGGGACAGAAGCTTTCTTT. It specifies CAILQELTGTEAFF.

V usage is TRBV10-2 and J usage is TRBJ2-5, with 9 bases aligning to TRBD2. This CDR3 has 15 amino acids. V shed 3 bases, J shed 4 bases, and the junction held 6 bases outside the gene matches. Per germline, CDR1 WSHSY and CDR2 SAAADI. CDR3 protein: CASSDPAGGTETQYF. CDR3 coding DNA: TGCGCCAGCAGTGATCCAGCGGGGGGTACAGAGACCCAGTACTTC.

This rearrangement joins TRBV30 to TRBJ2-1, with TRBD2 as a possible D gene (5 bases). This CDR3 comprises 14 residues. V was clipped by 1 base and J by 7 bases, with 14 bases between them. Per germline, CDR1 GTSNPN and CDR2 SVGIG (reference sequence). CDR3 coding DNA: TGTGCCTGGAGTGGTCGCCTAACTAGTAATGAGCAGTTCTTC. Translated: CAWSGRLTSNEQFF.

The chain uses TRBV27 and TRBJ2-1; 9 nucleotides line up with TRBD2. V lost 5 bases to trimming and J lost 2 bases; unmatched junction nucleotides: 7. The CDR3 sequence is 16 residues long. Germline values: CDR1 MNHEY, CDR2 SMNVEV (reference sequence). The CDR3 spells CASSHISGSPYNEQFF. CDR3 sequence (DNA): TGTGCCAGCAGTCATATTAGCGGGAGCCCCTACAATGAGCAGTTCTTC.

This clone was detected once. J is TRBJ1-6 and V is TRBV7-2; D may be TRBD1 (5 bases). V dropped 1 base and J dropped 6 bases, with 19 bases sitting between them. Germline CDR1 SGHTA, CDR2 FQGNSA. The length of the CDR3 is 18 residues. As DNA, the CDR3 is TGTGCCAGCAGCTTAGACCCCCCGGGGGTCTGGGCTAATTCACCCCTCCACTTT. This sequence encodes CASSLDPPGVWANSPLHF.

This rearrangement joins TRBV5-1 to TRBJ1-2, with TRBD1 matching over 8 bases. V gave up 4 bases and J gave up 3 bases; unmatched junction bases: 11. Germline loops: CDR1 SGHRS, CDR2 YFSETQ. The CDR3 length is 16 residues. CDR3 in amino acids: CASSGDGTGMDYGYTF. Here the CDR3 DNA reads TGCGCCAGCAGCGGGGATGGGACAGGTATGGACTATGGCTACACCTTC.

This rearrangement joins TRBV7-2 to TRBJ2-7; weak D call: TRBD1 (5 bases). In germline, CDR1 is SGHTA, CDR2 FQGNSA. The CDR3 sequence is 14 residues long. Trimming cost V 5 bases and J 2 bases, with 13 bases left between them. The DNA for the CDR3 is TGTGCCAGCAGCACAAACAGGTATACCTACGAGCAGTACTTC. Residues: CASSTNRYTYEQYF.

The V call is TRBV27, the J call TRBJ2-7; 8 nucleotides agree with TRBD1. CDR3 length: 13 residues. V lost 5 bases, J lost 6 bases, and 6 bases stayed unmatched. Germline-derived CDR1 and CDR2 are MNHEY and SMNVEV (reference sequence). CDR3 residues: CASSPTGVGEQYF. The CDR3 DNA reads as TGTGCCAGCAGTCCGACAGGGGTAGGCGAGCAGTACTTC.

V gene TRBV19 combines with J gene TRBJ1-1, with 7 positions matching TRBD1. This CDR3 has 17 residues. V lost 4 bases and J lost 0; bases outside the gene matches: 11. CDR1 and CDR2 (germline): LNHDA, SQIVND (reference sequence). Here the CDR3 DNA reads TGTGCCAGTAGTACCGCCAGGGGGTTAGGAATGAACACTGAAGCTTTCTTT. It translates to CASSTARGLGMNTEAFF.

This chain links TRBV5-8 with TRBJ2-7; TRBD1 matches 8 bases. The V segment lost 3 bases and the J segment 4 bases; nucleotides outside the gene matches: 9. In germline, CDR1 is SGHTS, CDR2 YDEGEE. This CDR3 is built from 15 residues. The CDR3 spells CASSSGPGQGYEQYF. The CDR3, as DNA: TGTGCCAGCAGCTCGGGACCCGGACAGGGTTACGAGCAGTACTTC.

V usage is TRBV18 and J usage is TRBJ1-1; no reliable D call. Germline assignment: CDR1 KGHSH and CDR2 LQKENI. Trimming removed 6 bases from V and 3 bases from J, with 11 bases in between. This CDR3 comprises 13 residues. In DNA, the CDR3 is TGTGCCAGCTCCACCGACATTTACACTGAAGCTTTCTTT. It is translated as CASSTDIYTEAFF. The whole variable domain, remainder taken from reference TRBV18 and TRBJ1-1, is NAGVMQNPRHLVRRRGQEARLRCSPMKGHSHVYWYRQLPEEGLKFMVYLQKENIIDESGMPKERFSAEFPKEGPSILRIQQVVRGDSAAYFCASSTDIYTEAFFGQGTRLTVV.

This chain connects TRBV4-2 to TRBJ2-1; 9 nucleotides line up with TRBD1. Trimming at V came to 3 bases and at J to 9 bases, leaving 12 bases not matched to a gene. This CDR3 region has 16 residues. Germline V gives CDR1 LGHNA, CDR2 YNFKEQ. The CDR3 spells CASSHTTGGTGIEQFF. CDR3 in DNA: TGTGCCAGCAGCCATACGACAGGGGGGACCGGGATTGAGCAGTTCTTC.

The chain couples TRBV21-1 to TRBJ1-5; the DNA was not compared with TRBD1, the D call given in the table. TRBV21-1 is termed a pseudogene. CDR3 length: 17 residues. CDR3 region: CASSKDPGQGVGQPQHF. CDR3 in DNA: TGTGCCAGCAGCAAAGATCCGGGACAGGGGGTCGGTCAGCCCCAGCATTTT.

The CDR3: CASSLRMRYGYTF. The CDR3 DNA reads TGTGCCAGTAGTCTCCGAATGAGGTATGGCTACACCTTC. V is TRBV19 and J is TRBJ1-2; D ambiguous. The germline V gene encodes CDR1 LNHDA and CDR2 SQIVND (reference sequence). This CDR3 is 13 amino acids long. The ends were cut back, 5 bases at V and 5 bases at J, with 12 bases in the middle.

J is TRBJ2-1 and V is TRBV2, with D hard to call. Germline CDR1 SNHLY, CDR2 FYNNEI. This CDR3 contains 11 residues. V lost 6 bases, J lost 3 bases, and 3 bases lay in between. The CDR3: CASSGYNEQFF. In nucleotides, the CDR3 is TGTGCCAGCAGCGGCTACAATGAGCAGTTCTTC.

Concerning this clone: This specimen includes other DNA sequences encoding the same CDR3. The chain carries TRBV5-4 and TRBJ2-5; TRBD2 agrees at 7 bases. The CDR3 length is 13 residues. Germline V gene data show CDR1 as SGHNT and CDR2 as YYREEE (reference sequence). With 10 bases clipped from V and 5 bases from J, the junction kept 11 bases outside the gene matches. The CDR3 protein is CASSGGRGETQYF. DNA for the CDR3: TGTGCCTCCTCGGGGGGTCGGGGGGAGACCCAGTACTTC.

CDR3 bases: TGTGCCAGCAGCCAGCCTCCGGGCAGGGGGCGTACCGGGGAGCTGTTTTTT. It yields the protein CASSQPPGRGRTGELFF. The rearrangement joins TRBV3-1 (or the pseudogene TRBV3-2) to TRBJ2-2; 8 bases line up with TRBD1. The germline V gene has CDR1 LGHDT and CDR2 YNNKEL (reference sequence). The CDR3 contains 17 residues. With 3 bases clipped from V and 5 bases from J, the junction kept 11 bases outside the gene matches.

The rearrangement uses TRBV6-5 and TRBJ1-5; no firm D call. Looked up from germline, CDR1 is MNHEY and CDR2 is SVGAGI. This CDR3 has 16 amino acids. Deletions cut 2 bases from V and 0 bases from J, with 11 bases between. The CDR3 DNA reads TGTGCCAGCAGTTACAAGTGGACTCATAGCAATCAGCCCCAGCATTTT. Protein: CASSYKWTHSNQPQHF.

This chain links TRBV7-6 with TRBJ1-2; TRBD1 matches at 11 bases. The J segment lost 7 bases and the V segment lost 5 bases, leaving 6 bases of the junction unmatched. The germline V gene encodes CDR1 SGHVS and CDR2 FNYEAQ. The length of the CDR3 is 14 residues. The DNA for the CDR3 is TGTGCCAGCAGCCTAGGGACAGGGGGAGGTGGCTACACCTTC. Its protein product is CASSLGTGGGGYTF.

The chain carries TRBV2 and TRBJ2-5; D may be TRBD2 (6 bases). The V end lost 6 bases, the J end lost 1 base, and 12 bases lay between the germline ends. This CDR3 region has 14 residues. The germline CDR1 and CDR2 sequences are SNHLY and FYNNEI. This CDR3 reads CASRGPSAQETQYF. The CDR3 nucleotides read TGTGCCAGCAGGGGCCCTAGCGCCCAAGAGACCCAGTACTTC.